This T cell receptor (beta chain) was documented in a study of cytomegalovirus exposure and HLA in healthy donors. Background on the study: A preliminary data release comprised 80 million or so unique TCRs obtained from HLA-typed donors.

This PCR relied on a set of 60 Vbeta primers and 13 Jbeta primers. The repertoire was sequenced with immunoSEQ multiplex PCR; TCRdb's copy has only in-frame clones and lacks some. The sample records about 140,000 clones, approximately 82% being singletons. Study-level points and caveats: Being productive about 90% or about 30% of the time was typical of most TCR beta V segments in an earlier analysis. Other equally common chains were less clonally expanded than HLA-associated TCR beta chains, a later analysis showed. Later analysis associated a missense DCLRE1C variant with TCR beta V- and J-gene trimming.

The germline V gene encodes CDR1 DFQATT and CDR2 SNEGSKA (reference sequence). Trimming cost V 5 bases and J 5 bases, with 10 bases left between them. The CDR3 runs 11 residues. As concerns this clone: Antigen: not known.

The sequenced sample consisted of PBMCs. The gene calls are TRBV20-1 and TRBJ2-7; D is unresolved. This TCR was sampled from a middle-aged woman in good health and CMV-seronegative. The CDR3 DNA sequence: TGCAGTGCTCTTAACTCTCACGAGCAGTACTTC. Protein: CSALNSHEQYF.